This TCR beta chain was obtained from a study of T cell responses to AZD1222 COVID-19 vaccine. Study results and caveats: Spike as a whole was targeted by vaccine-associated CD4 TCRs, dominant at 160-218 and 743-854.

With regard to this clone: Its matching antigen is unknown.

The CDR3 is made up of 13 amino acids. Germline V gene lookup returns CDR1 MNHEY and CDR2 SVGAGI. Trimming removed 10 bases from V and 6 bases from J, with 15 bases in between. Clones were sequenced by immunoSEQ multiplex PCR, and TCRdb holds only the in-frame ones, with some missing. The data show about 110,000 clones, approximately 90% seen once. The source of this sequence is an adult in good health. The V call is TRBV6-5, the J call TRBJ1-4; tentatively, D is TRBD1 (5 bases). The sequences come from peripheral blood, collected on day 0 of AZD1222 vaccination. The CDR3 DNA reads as TGTGCCACACGGGGGAGGGAATATGAAAAACTGTTTTTT. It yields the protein CATRGREYEKLFF.